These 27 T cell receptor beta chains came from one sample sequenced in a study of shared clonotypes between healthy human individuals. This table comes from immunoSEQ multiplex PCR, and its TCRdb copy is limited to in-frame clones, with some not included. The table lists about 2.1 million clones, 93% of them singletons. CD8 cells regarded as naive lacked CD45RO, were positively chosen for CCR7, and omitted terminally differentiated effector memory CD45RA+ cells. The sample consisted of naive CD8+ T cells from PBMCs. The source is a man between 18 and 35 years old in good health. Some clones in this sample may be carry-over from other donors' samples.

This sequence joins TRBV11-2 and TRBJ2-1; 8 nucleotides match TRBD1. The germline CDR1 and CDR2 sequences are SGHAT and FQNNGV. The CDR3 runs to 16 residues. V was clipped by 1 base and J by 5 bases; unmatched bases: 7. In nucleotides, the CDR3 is TGTGCCAGCAGCTTAGGGCTGGACAGGGCCCACAATGAGCAGTTCTTC. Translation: CASSLGLDRAHNEQFF.

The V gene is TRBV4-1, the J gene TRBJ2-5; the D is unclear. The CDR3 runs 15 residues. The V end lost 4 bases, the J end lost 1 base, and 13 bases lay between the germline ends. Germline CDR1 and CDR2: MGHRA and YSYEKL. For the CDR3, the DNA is TGCGCCAGCAGCCCTTCCCCGAGAATCCAAGAGACCCAGTACTTC. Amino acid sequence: CASSPSPRIQETQYF.

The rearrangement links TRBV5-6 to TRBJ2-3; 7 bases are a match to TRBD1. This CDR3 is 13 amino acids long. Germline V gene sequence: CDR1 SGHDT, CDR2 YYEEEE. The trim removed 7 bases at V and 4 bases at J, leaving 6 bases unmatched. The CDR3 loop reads CASATGESDTQYF. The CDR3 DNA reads TGTGCCAGCGCAACAGGGGAGTCAGATACGCAGTATTTT.

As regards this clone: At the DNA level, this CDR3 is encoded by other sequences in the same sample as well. DNA for the CDR3: TGTGCCAGCAGCGTAGTGTCCAGCGGGAGAACAGATACGCAGTATTTT. It translates to CASSVVSSGRTDTQYF. The chain links TRBV9 to TRBJ2-3; 8 nucleotides align to TRBD2. Germline lookup yields CDR1 SGDLS and CDR2 YYNGEE. This CDR3 is 16 amino acids long. V gave up 0 bases and J gave up 3 bases; unmatched junction bases: 6. Drawing the rest from reference TRBV9 and TRBJ2-3, the complete variable domain is DSGVTQTPKHLITATGQRVTLRCSPRSGDLSVYWYQQSLDQGLQFLIQYYNGEERAKGNILERFSAQQFPDLHSELNLSSLELGDSALYFCASSVVSSGRTDTQYFGPGTRLTVL.

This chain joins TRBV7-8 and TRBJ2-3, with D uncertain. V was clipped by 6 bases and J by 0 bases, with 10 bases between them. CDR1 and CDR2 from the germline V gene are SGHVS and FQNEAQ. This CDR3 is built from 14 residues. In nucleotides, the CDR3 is TGTGCCAGCAGTTGGCGGTACAGCACAGATACGCAGTATTTT. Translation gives CASSWRYSTDTQYF.

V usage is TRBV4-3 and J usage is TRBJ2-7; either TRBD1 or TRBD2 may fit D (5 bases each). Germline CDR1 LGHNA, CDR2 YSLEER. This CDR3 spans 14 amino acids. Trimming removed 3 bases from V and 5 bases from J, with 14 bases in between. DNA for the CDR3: TGCGCCAGCAGCCAGGGGGACCGACGGGACGAGCAGTACTTC. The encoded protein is CASSQGDRRDEQYF.

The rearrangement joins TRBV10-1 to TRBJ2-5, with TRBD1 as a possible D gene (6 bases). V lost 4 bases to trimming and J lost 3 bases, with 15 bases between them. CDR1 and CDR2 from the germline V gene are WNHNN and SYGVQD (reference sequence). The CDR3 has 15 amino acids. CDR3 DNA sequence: TGCGCCAGCAGTGTGGGACATGTCGGTAAAGAGACCCAGTACTTC. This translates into CASSVGHVGKETQYF.

As DNA, the CDR3 is TGCGCCAGCAGCTACGGGGAGACCCAGTACTTC. This translates into CASSYGETQYF. This sequence joins TRBV5-1 and TRBJ2-5, with unresolved D. Germline V gives CDR1 SGHRS, CDR2 YFSETQ. The V gene lost 3 bases and the J gene lost 5 bases, with 5 bases spanning the gap. The CDR3 totals 11 residues. The complete variable domain, with remaining parts taken from reference TRBV5-1 and TRBJ2-5, reads KAGVTQTPRYLIKTRGQQVTLSCSPISGHRSVSWYQQTPGQGLQFLFEYFSETQRNKGNFPGRFSGRQFSNSRSEMNVSTLELGDSALYLCASSYGETQYFGPGTRLLVL.

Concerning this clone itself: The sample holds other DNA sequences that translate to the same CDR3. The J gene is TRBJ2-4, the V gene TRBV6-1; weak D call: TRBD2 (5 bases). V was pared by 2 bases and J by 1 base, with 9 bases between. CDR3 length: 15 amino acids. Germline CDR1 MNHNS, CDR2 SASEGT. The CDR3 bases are TGTGCCAGCAGTGAACGGGGTACGGCCAAAAACATTCAGTACTTC. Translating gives CASSERGTAKNIQYF.

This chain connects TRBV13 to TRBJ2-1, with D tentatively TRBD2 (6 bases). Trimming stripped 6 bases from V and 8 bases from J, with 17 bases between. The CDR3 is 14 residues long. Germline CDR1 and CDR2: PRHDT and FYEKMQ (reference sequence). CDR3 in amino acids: CASSPRLVYHEQFF. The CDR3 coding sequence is TGTGCCAGCAGTCCTCGACTAGTCTATCATGAGCAGTTCTTC.

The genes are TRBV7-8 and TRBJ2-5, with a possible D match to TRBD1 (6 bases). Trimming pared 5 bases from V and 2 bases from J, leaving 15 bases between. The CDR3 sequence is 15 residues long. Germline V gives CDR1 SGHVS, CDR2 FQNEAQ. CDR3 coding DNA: TGTGCCAGCAGCCCTCGACAGGCAAATCAAGAGACCCAGTACTTC. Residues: CASSPRQANQETQYF.

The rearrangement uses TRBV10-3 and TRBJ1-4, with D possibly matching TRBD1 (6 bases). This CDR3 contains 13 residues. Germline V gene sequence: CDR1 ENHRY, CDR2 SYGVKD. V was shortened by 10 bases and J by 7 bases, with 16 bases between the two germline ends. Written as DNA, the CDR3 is TGTGCCAACAGGGAGGGGCTCGGTGAAAAACTGTTTTTT. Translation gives CANREGLGEKLFF.

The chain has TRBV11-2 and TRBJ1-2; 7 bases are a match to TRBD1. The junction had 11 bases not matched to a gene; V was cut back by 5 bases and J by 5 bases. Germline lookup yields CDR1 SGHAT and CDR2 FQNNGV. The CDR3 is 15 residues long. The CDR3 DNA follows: TGTGCCAGCAGCCTAAGCCGGGACAGCATATATGGCTACACCTTC. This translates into CASSLSRDSIYGYTF.

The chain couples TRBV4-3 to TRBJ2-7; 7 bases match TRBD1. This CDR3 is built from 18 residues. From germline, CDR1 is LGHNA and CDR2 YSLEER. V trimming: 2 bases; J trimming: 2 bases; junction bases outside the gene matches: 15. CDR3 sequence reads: CASSQRELGQAFTYEQYF. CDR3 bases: TGCGCCAGCAGCCAAAGGGAACTCGGACAGGCGTTTACCTACGAGCAGTACTTC.

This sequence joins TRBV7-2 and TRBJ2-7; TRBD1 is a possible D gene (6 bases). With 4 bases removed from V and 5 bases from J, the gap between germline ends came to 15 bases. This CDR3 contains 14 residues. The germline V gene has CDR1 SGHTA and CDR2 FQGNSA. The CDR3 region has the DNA TGTGCCAGCAGCTCCCGACAGGATAACCACGAGCAGTACTTC. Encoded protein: CASSSRQDNHEQYF.

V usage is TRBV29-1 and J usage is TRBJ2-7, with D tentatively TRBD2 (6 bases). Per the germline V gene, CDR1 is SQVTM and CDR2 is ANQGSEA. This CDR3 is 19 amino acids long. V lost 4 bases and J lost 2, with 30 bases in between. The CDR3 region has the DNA TGCAGCGTTGGGGTTCATGGGGGACTGGGACCGGAAACCACCTACGAGCAGTACTTC. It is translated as CSVGVHGGLGPETTYEQYF.

CDR3 sequence reads: CASSPPVQGGNEQFF. The CDR3 DNA sequence: TGTGCCAGCAGCCCGCCGGTGCAGGGAGGGAATGAGCAGTTCTTC. The chain joins TRBV7-9 to TRBJ2-1; 7 nucleotides agree with TRBD2. The CDR3 has 15 residues. Trimming took 5 bases from V and 7 from J; bases not matched to a gene: 11. Germline values: CDR1 SEHNR, CDR2 FQNEAQ (reference sequence).

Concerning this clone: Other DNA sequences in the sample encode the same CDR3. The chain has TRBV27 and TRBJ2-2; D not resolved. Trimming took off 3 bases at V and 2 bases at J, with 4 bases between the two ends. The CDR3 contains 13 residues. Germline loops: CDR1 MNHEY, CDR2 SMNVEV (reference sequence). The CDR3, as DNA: TGTGCCAGCAGTTTTCTCAACACCGGGGAGCTGTTTTTT. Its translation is CASSFLNTGELFF.

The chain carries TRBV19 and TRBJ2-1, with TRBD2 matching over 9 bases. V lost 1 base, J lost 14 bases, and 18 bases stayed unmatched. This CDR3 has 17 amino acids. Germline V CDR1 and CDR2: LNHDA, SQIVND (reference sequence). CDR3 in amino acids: CASSIGPHIAGVGWEFF. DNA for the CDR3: TGTGCCAGTAGTATAGGGCCACACATAGCGGGAGTGGGTTGGGAGTTCTTC.

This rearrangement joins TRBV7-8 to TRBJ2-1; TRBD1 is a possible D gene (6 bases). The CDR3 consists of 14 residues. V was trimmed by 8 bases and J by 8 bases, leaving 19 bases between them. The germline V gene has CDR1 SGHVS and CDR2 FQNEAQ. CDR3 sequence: CASQGYGRAYEQFF. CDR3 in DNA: TGTGCCAGCCAGGGGTACGGCAGGGCCTATGAGCAGTTCTTC.

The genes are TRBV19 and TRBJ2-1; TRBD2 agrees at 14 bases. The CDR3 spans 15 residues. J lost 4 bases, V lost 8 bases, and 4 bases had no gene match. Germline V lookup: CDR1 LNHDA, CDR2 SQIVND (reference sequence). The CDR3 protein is CASRLAGGGYNEQFF. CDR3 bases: TGTGCCAGTCGACTAGCGGGAGGGGGTTACAATGAGCAGTTCTTC.

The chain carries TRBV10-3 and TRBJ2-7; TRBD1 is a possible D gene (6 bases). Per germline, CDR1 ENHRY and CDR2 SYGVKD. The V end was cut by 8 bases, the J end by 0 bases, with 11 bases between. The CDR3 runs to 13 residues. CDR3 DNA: TGTGCCATCGAAGGGGACAACTCCTACGAGCAGTACTTC. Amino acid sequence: CAIEGDNSYEQYF.

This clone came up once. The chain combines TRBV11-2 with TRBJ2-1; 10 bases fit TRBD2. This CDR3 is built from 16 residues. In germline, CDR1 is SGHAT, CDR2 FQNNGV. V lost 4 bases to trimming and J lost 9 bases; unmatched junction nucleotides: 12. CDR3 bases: TGTGCCAGCAGCTCCAATATCCGAGCGGGAGGGCTTGAGCAGTTCTTC. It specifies CASSSNIRAGGLEQFF.

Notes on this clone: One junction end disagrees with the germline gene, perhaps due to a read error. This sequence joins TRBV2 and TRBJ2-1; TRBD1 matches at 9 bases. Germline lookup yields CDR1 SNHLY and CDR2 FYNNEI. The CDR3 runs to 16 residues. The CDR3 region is CASREGQGSQYNEQFF. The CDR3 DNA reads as TGTGCCAGCAGGGAAGGACAGGGGTCGCAGTACAATGAGCAGTTCTTC.

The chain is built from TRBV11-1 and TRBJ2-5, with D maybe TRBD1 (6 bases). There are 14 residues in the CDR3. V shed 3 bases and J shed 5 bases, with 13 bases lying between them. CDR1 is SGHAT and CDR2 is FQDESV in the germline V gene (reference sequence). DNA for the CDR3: TGTGCCAGCAGCTTCCGCAGGGGAGTGGAGACCCAGTACTTC. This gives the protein CASSFRRGVETQYF.

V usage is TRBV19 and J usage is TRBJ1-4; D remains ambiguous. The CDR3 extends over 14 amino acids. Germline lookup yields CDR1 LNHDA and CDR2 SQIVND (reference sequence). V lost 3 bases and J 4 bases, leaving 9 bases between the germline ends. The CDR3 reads CASSMSTVNEKLFF. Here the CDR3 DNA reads TGTGCCAGTAGTATGAGCACCGTTAATGAAAAACTGTTTTTT. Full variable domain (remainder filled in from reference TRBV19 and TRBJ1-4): DGGITQSPKYLFRKEGQNVTLSCEQNLNHDAMYWYRQDPGQGLRLIYYSQIVNDFQKGDIAEGYSVSREKKESFPLTVTSAQKNPTAFYLCASSMSTVNEKLFFGSGTQLSVL.

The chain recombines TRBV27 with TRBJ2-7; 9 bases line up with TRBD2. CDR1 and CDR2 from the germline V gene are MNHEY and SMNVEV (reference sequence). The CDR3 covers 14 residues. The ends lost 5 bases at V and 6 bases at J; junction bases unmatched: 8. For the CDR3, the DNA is TGTGCCAGCAGTATTAGCGGGAGCAGGTTCGAGCAGTACTTC. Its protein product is CASSISGSRFEQYF.